This is a list of T cell receptor beta chains from one sample in a study of OX40 agonist ivuxolimab in advanced cancers. The method was immunoSEQ multiplex PCR; TCRdb's version includes in-frame clones alone and lacks a portion of them. This table has approximately 52,000 clones, 83% appearing once. The sample here was CD4+ or CD8+ T cells sorted from blood, taken in a trial of the OX40 agonist ivuxolimab. The receptors were sampled from an adult with an advanced solid tumor such as melanoma, head and neck, liver or kidney cancer. Both conserved end residues are part of each CDR3. The D gene is left open where the match is weak. Size is stated for part of the rows, as once, few or many counts, or as a class when the clone is expanded.

J gene	V gene	D gene	clone size	CDR3 protein	CDR3 DNA
TRBJ1-1	TRBV7-2	-	few	CASSRPRRGTEAFF	TGTGCCAGCAGCCGACCTCGGAGAGGCACTGAAGCTTTCTTT
TRBJ2-7	TRBV7-9	TRBD1	-	CASSLHRGWEEQYF	TGTGCCAGCAGCTTACACAGGGGGTGGGAGGAGCAGTACTTC
TRBJ2-1	TRBV9	-	-	CASSVGSWGHNEQFF	TGTGCCAGCAGCGTAGGGTCATGGGGGCACAATGAGCAGTTCTTC
TRBJ2-2	TRBV11-3	-	-	CASSLGRPNTGELFF	TGTGCCAGCAGCTTAGGCAGACCGAACACCGGGGAGCTGTTTTTT
TRBJ2-2	TRBV18	-	-	CASSPQNTGELFF	TGTGCCAGCTCCCCACAGAACACCGGGGAGCTGTTTTTT
TRBJ1-1	TRBV19	TRBD1	-	CASSILAGGTGTEAFF	TGTGCCAGTAGTATTCTGGCAGGGGGTACTGGGACTGAAGCTTTCTTT
TRBJ1-6	TRBV20-1	-	few	CSGSSHSPLHF	TGCAGTGGCAGCTCCCATTCACCCCTCCACTTT
TRBJ2-7	TRBV11-3	-	-	CASSLAGGLYEQYF	TGTGCCAGCAGCTTAGCGGGGGGCCTCTACGAGCAGTACTTC
TRBJ1-4	TRBV4-3	-	-	CASSQFSRTNEKLFF	TGCGCCAGCAGCCAATTCTCACGAACTAATGAAAAACTGTTTTTT
TRBJ2-5	TRBV29-1	TRBD2	-	CSGRLAGQETQYF	TGCAGCGGGAGACTAGCGGGGCAAGAGACCCAGTACTTC
TRBJ2-5	TRBV6-1	-	few	CASSEPETQYF	TGTGCCAGCAGTGAACCGGAGACCCAGTACTTC
TRBJ1-3	TRBV10-3	TRBD1	-	CAISEGTADPTTIYF	TGTGCCATCAGTGAGGGGACAGCAGACCCAACCACCATATATTTT
TRBJ1-1	TRBV7-2	-	-	CASSRNPTVNTEAFF	TGTGCCAGCAGCCGAAACCCGACAGTGAACACTGAAGCTTTCTTT
TRBJ2-1	TRBV19	TRBD2	-	CASSPLAGGDNEQFF	TGTGCCAGTAGTCCGTTAGCGGGGGGGGACAATGAGCAGTTCTTC
TRBJ2-3	TRBV5-6	-	-	CASSLGSTDTQYF	TGTGCCAGCAGCTTGGGGAGCACAGATACGCAGTATTTT
TRBJ1-5	TRBV9	-	-	CASSAGGGLQPQHF	TGTGCCAGCAGCGCTGGAGGAGGGCTTCAGCCCCAGCATTTT
TRBJ2-4	TRBV4-1	-	few	CASAPGTAKNIQYF	TGCGCCAGTGCCCCCGGGACAGCCAAAAACATTCAGTACTTC
TRBJ2-7	TRBV19	-	-	CASSGSGLPPSEQYF	TGTGCCAGTAGTGGATCCGGGCTCCCCCCCTCCGAGCAGTACTTC
TRBJ1-2	TRBV29-1	TRBD1	-	CSVGQGDGYTF	TGCAGCGTTGGACAGGGCGATGGCTACACCTTC
TRBJ2-3	TRBV19	-	-	CASSVSGTDTQYF	TGTGCCAGTAGTGTTAGTGGTACAGATACGCAGTATTTT
TRBJ2-5	TRBV4-3	-	-	CASSQDVGYQETQYF	TGCGCCAGCAGCCAAGATGTAGGGTACCAAGAGACCCAGTACTTC
TRBJ2-4	TRBV10-1	-	-	CASSESRGGHGIQYF	TGCGCCAGCAGTGAGTCTAGGGGGGGCCACGGCATTCAGTACTTC
TRBJ2-1	TRBV19	-	-	CATRSRGAPYNEQFF	TGTGCCACCCGGAGTCGGGGGGCCCCCTACAATGAGCAGTTCTTC
TRBJ2-6	TRBV4-3	-	-	CASSQDKHYGANVLTF	TGCGCCAGCAGCCAAGATAAGCATTATGGGGCCAACGTCCTGACTTTC
TRBJ2-1	TRBV9	TRBD2	few	CASSSGGLEQFF	TGTGCCAGCAGTAGCGGGGGTCTAGAGCAGTTCTTC